The next 16 T cell receptor beta chains were all read from a single sample in a study of blood T cell repertoires in COVID-19. Only in-frame clones appear in the TCRdb table, and some are missing; sequencing was by immunoSEQ multiplex PCR. The table has approximately 170,000 clones, about 86% seen once; the top ten hold roughly 4%. Sequenced input: PBMCs or T cells enriched from blood (not recorded which). The receptors derive from a woman between 45 and 60 years old in a cohort exposed to, infected with or recovered from COVID-19 (not recorded which).

The rearrangement joins TRBV12-5 to TRBJ2-3, with D possibly being TRBD2 (7 bases). The CDR3 is 15 residues long. V dropped 5 bases and J dropped 2 bases, with 14 bases sitting between them. Germline V gives CDR1 LGHNT, CDR2 FRNRAP. The CDR3 DNA is TGTGCTAGTGGTCCGGGGAGGGGGGACACAGATACGCAGTATTTT. Translation gives CASGPGRGDTDTQYF.

V and J are TRBV7-2 and TRBJ2-7, with 10 bases matching TRBD2. Germline CDR1 SGHTA, CDR2 FQGNSA. The CDR3 runs to 15 residues. V lost 4 bases to trimming and J lost 2 bases; unmatched junction nucleotides: 5. This CDR3 is CASSSQRGGPYEQYF. DNA of the CDR3: TGTGCCAGCAGCTCACAGCGGGGGGGACCCTACGAGCAGTACTTC. The complete variable domain, with remaining parts taken from reference TRBV7-2 and TRBJ2-7, reads GAGVSQSPSNKVTEKGKDVELRCDPISGHTALYWYRQSLGQGLEFLIYFQGNSAPDKSGLPSDRFSAERTGGSVSTLTIQRTQQEDSAVYLCASSSQRGGPYEQYFGPGTRLTVT.

This sequence joins TRBV16 and TRBJ2-7, with TRBD1 as a possible D gene (5 bases). Germline assignment: CDR1 KGHSY and CDR2 FQNENV. Trimming took 0 bases from V and 4 from J, leaving 19 bases between them. The CDR3 is 17 residues long. As DNA, the CDR3 is TGTGCCAGCAGCCAATCTTGGCAGGGTAATCCTCTGTACGAGCAGTACTTC. It translates to CASSQSWQGNPLYEQYF.

V is TRBV7-3 and J is TRBJ2-2; TRBD1 matches 10 bases. V dropped 2 bases and J dropped 3; count of bases not matched to a gene: 9. Germline CDR1 is SGHTA and CDR2 is FQGTGA. The CDR3 extends over 18 amino acids. As DNA, the CDR3 is TGTGCCAGCAGCTTATACCCCCTGGACAGGGGGTACACCGGGGAGCTGTTTTTT. Residues: CASSLYPLDRGYTGELFF.

The chain carries TRBV3-1 (or the pseudogene TRBV3-2) and TRBJ2-1, with TRBD2 matching 7 bases. Germline V CDR1 and CDR2: LGHDT, YNNKEL (reference sequence). The CDR3 length is 15 residues. Unmatched junction bases numbered 7, after V lost 4 bases and J lost 4 bases. The CDR3 here is CASSLRGGWYNEQFF. Here the CDR3 DNA reads TGTGCCAGCAGCCTACGGGGAGGGTGGTACAATGAGCAGTTCTTC.

V is TRBV25-1 and J is TRBJ2-1; D ambiguous. The V end lost 3 bases, the J end lost 0 bases, and 9 bases lay between the germline ends. The CDR3 runs 15 residues. Germline loops: CDR1 MGHDK, CDR2 SYGVNS. The CDR3 DNA is TGTGCCAGCAGTGACTGGGCCAGCTCCTACAATGAGCAGTTCTTC. It codes for CASSDWASSYNEQFF.

V and J are TRBV5-1 and TRBJ2-5; D is unresolved. There are 14 residues in the CDR3. CDR1 is SGHRS, CDR2 YFSETQ, per germline. The ends were cut back, 2 bases at V and 2 bases at J, with 10 bases in the middle. CDR3 in amino acids: CASSLSRRQETQYF. CDR3 DNA sequence: TGCGCCAGCAGCTTAAGCAGGCGACAAGAGACCCAGTACTTC.

This chain connects TRBV20-1 to TRBJ2-2; 10 bases align to TRBD2. CDR3 length: 15 residues. Germline CDR1 is DFQATT and CDR2 is SNEGSKA (reference sequence). The J segment lost 2 bases and the V segment lost 5 bases, leaving 5 bases of the junction unmatched. The CDR3 coding sequence is TGCAGTGCTGGTGGACTAGCGGTTAACACCGGGGAGCTGTTTTTT. Protein product: CSAGGLAVNTGELFF.

V usage is TRBV10-3 and J usage is TRBJ2-1; the match to TRBD2 covers 14 bases. V dropped 6 bases and J dropped 5; count of bases not matched to a gene: 9. This CDR3 spans 17 amino acids. Germline V gene lookup returns CDR1 ENHRY and CDR2 SYGVKD. The CDR3 reads CAISFGTSGSGHNEQFF. The CDR3 nucleotides read TGTGCCATCAGCTTCGGGACTAGCGGGAGTGGCCACAATGAGCAGTTCTTC.

The chain combines TRBV3-1 (or the pseudogene TRBV3-2) with TRBJ2-2; maybe TRBD2 (5 bases). V lost 4 bases to trimming and J lost 8 bases, with 11 bases between them. Germline CDR1 LGHDT, CDR2 YNNKEL (reference sequence). The CDR3 contains 13 residues. CDR3 in DNA: TGTGCCAGCAGCCCAGTCGGAGGAGGGGAGCTGTTTTTT. It is translated as CASSPVGGGELFF.

The genes are TRBV6-4 and TRBJ1-1; D is undetermined. CDR1 is MRHNA, CDR2 SNTAGT, per germline. This CDR3 comprises 15 residues. V lost 0 bases and J lost 1, with 9 bases in between. The CDR3 DNA reads TGTGCCAGCAGTGACTCGGCAGGATCGAACACTGAAGCTTTCTTT. Protein product: CASSDSAGSNTEAFF.

About this clone: At the DNA level, this CDR3 is encoded by other sequences in the same sample as well. The chain links TRBV11-2 to TRBJ2-1, with 7 bases lining up with TRBD2. V shed 2 bases and J 0 bases; nucleotides not matched to a gene: 1. The CDR3 loop spans 15 amino acids. Germline V CDR1 and CDR2: SGHAT, FQNNGV. The CDR3 sequence is CASSLTGGSYNEQFF. CDR3 nucleotide sequence: TGTGCCAGCAGCTTAACGGGGGGCTCCTACAATGAGCAGTTCTTC.

The chain recombines TRBV19 with TRBJ2-5; D possibly corresponds to TRBD2 (6 bases). The germline V gene encodes CDR1 LNHDA and CDR2 SQIVND (reference sequence). The length of the CDR3 is 16 residues. The V gene lost 5 bases and the J gene lost 4 bases, with 20 bases spanning the gap. CDR3 amino acids: CASSSQTSTLGETQYF. CDR3 in DNA: TGTGCCAGTAGTTCCCAGACTAGTACTTTAGGAGAGACCCAGTACTTC.

CDR3 region: CASSRTGAANYGYTF. The CDR3 region has the DNA TGTGCCAGCAGCCGAACAGGGGCTGCTAACTATGGCTACACCTTC. The chain combines TRBV6-5 with TRBJ1-2; 7 bases fit TRBD1. CDR1 is MNHEY and CDR2 is SVGAGI in the germline V gene. This CDR3 comprises 15 residues. With 6 bases clipped from V and 0 bases from J, the junction kept 7 bases outside the gene matches.

The V call is TRBV4-2, the J call TRBJ2-2, with 12 bases lining up with TRBD1. CDR1 LGHNA and CDR2 YNFKEQ come from the germline V gene. The trim removed 4 bases at V and 4 bases at J, leaving 10 bases unmatched. The CDR3 sequence is 18 residues long. The CDR3 spells CASSPTGTGGSGTGELFF. The CDR3 coding sequence is TGTGCCAGCAGCCCCACCGGGACAGGGGGCTCGGGCACCGGGGAGCTGTTTTTT.

V gene TRBV10-3 combines with J gene TRBJ2-3; TRBD2 matches at 8 bases. The CDR3 extends over 16 amino acids. Germline V gives CDR1 ENHRY, CDR2 SYGVKD. Losses at the gene ends were 3 bases for V and 2 bases for J; bases not matched to a gene: 7. The CDR3 DNA sequence: TGTGCCATCAGTGAAATGGCGGGAGGATCCACAGATACGCAGTATTTT. Translating gives CAISEMAGGSTDTQYF.